One and the same sample provided the 26 T cell receptor beta chains below, sequenced in a study of blood T cell repertoires in COVID-19. TCRdb's table, derived via immunoSEQ multiplex PCR, lists solely in-frame clones and lacks some. The sample contains more than 250,000 clones, 70% to 90% of which appear only once. Sequences were obtained from PBMCs or T cells enriched from blood (not recorded which). These TCRs come from a man aged 25 to 45 who had recovered from COVID-19.

This rearrangement joins TRBV25-1 to TRBJ2-4; 10 positions match TRBD1. The germline V gene encodes CDR1 MGHDK and CDR2 SYGVNS. The J segment lost 9 bases and the V segment lost 4 bases, leaving 6 bases of the junction unmatched. The CDR3 sequence is 14 residues long. The CDR3 sequence is CASSGPGQGSIQYF. CDR3 DNA sequence: TGTGCCAGCAGTGGGCCGGGACAGGGGTCCATTCAGTACTTC.

The genes are TRBV2 and TRBJ1-1, with D maybe TRBD1 (5 bases). The CDR3 is made up of 14 amino acids. V was trimmed by 6 bases and J by 6 bases, leaving 17 bases between them. Germline CDR1 SNHLY, CDR2 FYNNEI. CDR3 in DNA: TGTGCCAGCAGGAGGGAGGGTGAAGGGGCTGAAGCTTTCTTT. Translation: CASRREGEGAEAFF.

This chain joins TRBV10-3 and TRBJ1-1; TRBD1 matches 9 bases. V lost 3 bases, J lost 1 base, and 6 bases stayed unmatched. The germline CDR1 and CDR2 sequences are ENHRY and SYGVKD. CDR3 length: 16 residues. The DNA for the CDR3 is TGTGCCATCAGTGACCCTAAGGACAGGGGGAACACTGAAGCTTTCTTT. Translated: CAISDPKDRGNTEAFF.

The chain combines TRBV19 with TRBJ1-1, with TRBD1 matching 7 bases. With V trimmed by 4 bases and J by 0 bases, 2 bases remained unmatched. The CDR3 is 14 residues long. The germline V gene has CDR1 LNHDA and CDR2 SQIVND (reference sequence). CDR3 DNA: TGTGCCAGTAGTAAGGGACAGTTGAACACTGAAGCTTTCTTT. It specifies CASSKGQLNTEAFF.

CDR3 DNA: TGTGCCAGTAGCTCCGCCTCGGACACTGAAGCTTTCTTT. This gives the protein CASSSASDTEAFF. The chain uses TRBV19 and TRBJ1-1; no clear D. Germline CDR1 is LNHDA and CDR2 is SQIVND (reference sequence). There are 13 residues in the CDR3. Trimming removed 6 bases from V and 3 bases from J, with 11 bases in between.

The chain combines TRBV4-1 with TRBJ2-1; no clear D gene. The V end was cut by 1 base, the J end by 7 bases, with 5 bases between. CDR1 and CDR2 (germline): MGHRA, YSYEKL. The CDR3 spans 12 residues. In DNA form, the CDR3 reads TGCGCCAGCAGCCAAGTCTTGAATGAGCAGTTCTTC. It specifies CASSQVLNEQFF.

This rearrangement joins TRBV2 to TRBJ1-2; TRBD1 is a possible D gene (5 bases). The germline V gene has CDR1 SNHLY and CDR2 FYNNEI. V was clipped by 7 bases and J by 4 bases, with 19 bases between them. This CDR3 has 15 amino acids. CDR3: CASTRGDDYTYGYTF. The CDR3, as DNA: TGTGCCAGCACCCGGGGGGATGACTACACCTATGGCTACACCTTC.

This clone was observed a few times. The chain recombines TRBV7-3 with TRBJ2-1, with D possibly TRBD1 on 6 matching bases. CDR3 length equals 14 residues. Per germline, CDR1 SGHTA and CDR2 FQGTGA. V was clipped by 4 bases and J by 1 base, with 8 bases between them. CDR3 residues: CASSSGVSYNEQFF. The CDR3, as DNA: TGTGCCAGCAGCTCAGGGGTATCCTACAATGAGCAGTTCTTC.

To note about this clone: The sample carries other DNA sequences with the same CDR3. The chain's CDR3 is CASSITGGQETQYF. CDR3 coding DNA: TGTGCCAGTAGTATAACGGGGGGTCAAGAGACCCAGTACTTC. The gene calls are TRBV19 and TRBJ2-5; TRBD2 matches at 7 bases. This CDR3 region has 14 residues. Trimming cost V 2 bases and J 2 bases; bases outside gene matches: 2. Germline V gene sequence: CDR1 LNHDA, CDR2 SQIVND (reference sequence).

V usage is TRBV2 and J usage is TRBJ1-2; 7 nucleotides line up with TRBD1. This CDR3 is 13 amino acids long. V lost 5 bases, J lost 5 bases, and 5 bases stayed unmatched. The germline gives CDR1 SNHLY, CDR2 FYNNEI. The CDR3 DNA reads TGTGCCAGCAGTCCACAGGGGTCTTATGGCTACACCTTC. Translated: CASSPQGSYGYTF.

The CDR3 coding sequence is TGTGCCAGCAGCGAACGTTCCGGGACAGCAAATTCACCCCTCCACTTT. Its translation is CASSERSGTANSPLHF. V gene TRBV9 combines with J gene TRBJ1-6; TRBD1 agrees at 7 bases. After removal of 3 bases from V and 7 bases from J, the junction contained 10 bases not matched to a gene. Germline CDR1 and CDR2: SGDLS and YYNGEE. This CDR3 region has 16 residues.

The CDR3 is CASSPSPRGETQYF. CDR3 bases: TGTGCCAGCAGCCCCTCGCCGAGGGGGGAGACCCAGTACTTC. The chain has TRBV3-1 (or the pseudogene TRBV3-2) and TRBJ2-5; a possible D gene is TRBD1 (6 bases). The length of the CDR3 is 14 residues. Germline V gene lookup returns CDR1 LGHDT and CDR2 YNNKEL (reference sequence). The V end lost 4 bases, the J end lost 5 bases, and 14 bases lay between the germline ends.

The genes are TRBV20-1 and TRBJ2-7; TRBD2 matches at 12 bases. The CDR3 runs to 14 residues. V was pared by 3 bases and J by 3 bases, with 3 bases of the junction left unmatched. CDR1 is DFQATT, CDR2 SNEGSKA, per germline (reference sequence). CDR3 amino acids: CSASRTSGDYEQYF. The CDR3 nucleotides are TGCAGTGCTAGTAGGACTAGCGGGGACTACGAGCAGTACTTC.

The rearrangement uses TRBV5-4 and TRBJ2-5; D might be TRBD1 (6 bases). Germline CDR1 reads SGHNT; CDR2 reads YYREEE (reference sequence). V lost 4 bases and J 1 base, leaving 11 bases between the germline ends. The CDR3 length is 14 residues. CDR3 protein: CASSPRQAQETQYF. The CDR3 DNA sequence: TGTGCCAGCAGCCCTAGACAGGCCCAAGAGACCCAGTACTTC.

The rearrangement uses TRBV3-1 (or the pseudogene TRBV3-2) and TRBJ1-2; no clear D gene. V gave up 5 bases and J gave up 1 base, with 8 bases separating them. The CDR3 length is 13 residues. CDR1 LGHDT and CDR2 YNNKEL come from the germline V gene (reference sequence). CDR3: CASSDNINYGYTF. The CDR3, as DNA: TGTGCCAGCAGCGACAATATTAACTATGGCTACACCTTC.

The J gene is TRBJ2-2, the V gene TRBV6-5, with 8 bases aligning to TRBD1. This CDR3 contains 15 residues. The junction had 8 bases not matched to a gene; V was cut back by 10 bases and J by 1 base. Germline-derived CDR1 and CDR2 are MNHEY and SVGAGI. CDR3 loop: CATQGGQENTGELFF. DNA of the CDR3: TGTGCCACCCAAGGGGGACAGGAGAACACCGGGGAGCTGTTTTTT.

The V and J genes are TRBV5-1 and TRBJ1-1, with 7 bases fitting TRBD1. The junction had 8 bases not matched to a gene; V was cut back by 4 bases and J by 5 bases. The CDR3 has 14 amino acids. Germline CDR1 is SGHRS and CDR2 is YFSETQ. CDR3 nucleotide sequence: TGCGCCAGCAGCCTCAGAGGACAGGATACTGAAGCTTTCTTT. Translation gives CASSLRGQDTEAFF.

This chain links TRBV7-2 with TRBJ2-1; possibly TRBD2 for D (5 bases). CDR3 length: 16 amino acids. V lost 1 base and J 4 bases, leaving 14 bases between the germline ends. Germline CDR1 is SGHTA and CDR2 is FQGNSA. The CDR3 is CASSLEGLTIYNEQFF. CDR3 DNA: TGTGCCAGCAGCTTAGAAGGACTCACCATTTACAATGAGCAGTTCTTC.

The J gene is TRBJ1-1, the V gene TRBV4-1; 9 bases fit TRBD1. The CDR3 is made up of 20 amino acids. Trimming removed 3 bases from V and 0 bases from J; junction bases left unmatched: 17. CDR1 and CDR2 (germline): MGHRA, YSYEKL. The CDR3 loop reads CASSQYTTGGRGYMNTEAFF. The CDR3 nucleotides read TGCGCCAGCAGCCAGTACACAACAGGGGGCAGGGGCTACATGAACACTGAAGCTTTCTTT.

J is TRBJ1-4 and V is TRBV25-1; the D gene is possibly TRBD1 (5 bases). Germline V gene data show CDR1 as MGHDK and CDR2 as SYGVNS. Trimming took off 0 bases at V and 4 bases at J, with 9 bases between the two ends. The length of the CDR3 is 15 residues. This CDR3 is CASSEYGGSNEKLFF. The CDR3 DNA sequence: TGTGCCAGCAGTGAATACGGGGGGAGTAATGAAAAACTGTTTTTT.

The V call is TRBV2, the J call TRBJ1-6; 8 nucleotides align to TRBD1. The ends lost 3 bases at V and 7 bases at J; junction bases unmatched: 8. Germline V gene lookup returns CDR1 SNHLY and CDR2 FYNNEI. The CDR3 is made up of 16 amino acids. CDR3 loop: CASSEQGASMNSPLHF. CDR3 bases: TGTGCCAGCAGTGAGCAGGGGGCGAGTATGAATTCACCCCTCCACTTT.

This chain uses TRBV4-1 with TRBJ2-3, with TRBD2 identical over 11 bases. The CDR3 runs to 17 residues. Losses at the gene ends were 2 bases for V and 2 bases for J; bases not matched to a gene: 6. Germline V gives CDR1 MGHRA, CDR2 YSYEKL. The CDR3 spells CASSQLLAGVTTDTQYF. CDR3 in DNA: TGCGCCAGCAGCCAATTACTAGCGGGGGTTACCACAGATACGCAGTATTTT.

This clone was counted a few times. The chain combines TRBV7-2 with TRBJ1-6; D perhaps matches TRBD1 (6 bases). The length of the CDR3 is 15 residues. With 1 base removed from V and 7 bases from J, the gap between germline ends came to 11 bases. Germline CDR1 and CDR2: SGHTA and FQGNSA. The CDR3 sequence: CASSLEGGPNSPLHF. CDR3 in DNA: TGTGCCAGCAGCTTAGAGGGGGGGCCCAATTCACCCCTCCACTTT.

The rearrangement uses TRBV4-1 and TRBJ1-1, with D perhaps matching TRBD1 (6 bases). Germline lookup yields CDR1 MGHRA and CDR2 YSYEKL. V was shortened by 6 bases and J by 8 bases, with 19 bases between the two germline ends. The CDR3 totals 14 residues. The CDR3 nucleotides read TGCGCCAGCAGGAGTCCAGGGGTTTTGAGCGAAGCTTTCTTT. It translates to CASRSPGVLSEAFF.

The chain recombines TRBV25-1 with TRBJ1-4, with D unclear. Germline CDR1 and CDR2: MGHDK and SYGVNS. The CDR3 is made up of 15 amino acids. The V end was cut by 6 bases, the J end by 4 bases, with 15 bases between. CDR3 protein: CASSGSLLYNEKLFF. The CDR3 coding sequence is TGTGCCAGCAGCGGTTCACTCCTCTATAATGAAAAACTGTTTTTT.

The table lists this clone with a count of one. The chain has TRBV27 and TRBJ1-1; 8 positions match TRBD1. The CDR3 has 17 residues. The germline V gene encodes CDR1 MNHEY and CDR2 SMNVEV (reference sequence). V dropped 7 bases and J dropped 5; count of bases not matched to a gene: 18. CDR3 protein: CASTHQDGQGAGTEAFF. In DNA form, the CDR3 reads TGTGCCAGCACCCACCAAGACGGGCAGGGGGCAGGGACTGAAGCTTTCTTT.